This paragraph covers one TCR beta chain sequence. Its antigen is not known. Sequenced by immunoSEQ multiplex PCR; TCRdb stores in-frame clones only, minus some. The sample has over 100,000 clones, around three quarters seen once. V was clipped by 8 bases and J by 3 bases, with 11 bases between them. The CDR3 has 13 residues. Germline values: CDR1 LNHNV, CDR2 YYDKDF (reference sequence). All patients were mismatch repair deficient, assessed by either PCR or immunohistochemistry. The TCR-sequenced patients were a few responders to pembrolizumab. The record originates from a study of PD-1 blockade in mismatch repair-deficient tumors. Overall study context: Patients had approximately 11 mismatch repair-deficient cancer types, all previously treated and progressing. Study-level results: Tumor-resident clones, often absent from pretreatment blood, expanded after pembrolizumab and then contracted.

This chain links TRBV15 with TRBJ2-1, with D possibly called TRBD1 or TRBD2 (5 bases each). The sample was peripheral blood, taken 60 weeks after starting pembrolizumab. This TCR came from an adult with mismatch repair-deficient cancer. CDR3 DNA: TGTGCCACCCTGGGACGGAACTACAATGAGCAGTTCTTC. Protein: CATLGRNYNEQFF.